The 28 T cell receptor beta chains in this list originate from one sample, sequenced in a study of T cell responses to AZD1222 COVID-19 vaccine (dated by TCRdb to 2020 to 2022). The sample's time point label is to be understood as: baseline before first vaccination. Receptors were amplified or captured by the immunoSEQ multiplex PCR assay. TCRdb re-hosts the immuneACCESS table, in-frame sequences only. Its copies lack some clones; in the studies checked, an unresolved V gene accounts for under half of them, and the cause for the rest is not known. Here the sample has about 120,000 clones; about 90% occur a single time. The ten most abundant clones make up less than 6.5% of the sample. Sequenced here: peripheral blood, sampled on day 0 of AZD1222 vaccination. These receptors all come from an adult in good health.

In this sample, this clone turned up once. CDR3 amino acids: CASSSQRTSGVPRSYEQYF. The CDR3 DNA reads as TGTGCCAGCAGCTCTCAACGGACTAGCGGTGTCCCCAGGTCCTACGAGCAGTACTTC. The rearrangement links TRBV7-8 to TRBJ2-7; TRBD2 agrees at 10 bases. Germline assignment: CDR1 SGHVS and CDR2 FQNEAQ. The CDR3 runs 19 residues. The junction had 16 bases not matched to a gene; V was cut back by 4 bases and J by 1 base.

This sequence joins TRBV2 and TRBJ1-1, with 10 bases matching TRBD1. The ends lost 5 bases at V and 5 bases at J; junction bases unmatched: 20. This CDR3 region has 19 residues. In germline, CDR1 is SNHLY, CDR2 FYNNEI. CDR3 coding DNA: TGTGCCAGCAGTCAGGCCACACCGGGACAGGGGTTCCTTGGGACTGAAGCTTTCTTT. Protein product: CASSQATPGQGFLGTEAFF.

This clone was observed a single time. The chain combines TRBV29-1 with TRBJ1-5; D possibly corresponds to TRBD1 (6 bases). This CDR3 spans 13 amino acids. Trimming left V 6 bases short and J 4 bases short, with 13 bases between. Germline CDR1 is SQVTM and CDR2 is ANQGSEA. The chain's CDR3 is CSVTGAGNQPQHF. For the CDR3, the DNA is TGCAGCGTGACGGGGGCGGGGAATCAGCCCCAGCATTTT.

This clone has only one observation. This chain joins TRBV7-6 and TRBJ2-3; 7 positions match TRBD2. V lost 4 bases, J lost 0 bases, and 7 bases stayed unmatched. This CDR3 has 16 residues. Germline V gives CDR1 SGHVS, CDR2 FNYEAQ. The CDR3 protein is CASSSRTRTSTDTQYF. CDR3 nucleotide sequence: TGTGCCAGCAGCTCCCGGACTAGAACTAGCACAGATACGCAGTATTTT.

The chain is built from TRBV27 and TRBJ1-2, with a weak D call TRBD1 (5 bases). Trimming pared 6 bases from V and 4 bases from J, leaving 18 bases between. Germline CDR1 and CDR2: MNHEY and SMNVEV (reference sequence). The CDR3 totals 15 residues. CDR3 coding DNA: TGTGCCAGCAGGATACGGGGGGGAGGGATCTATGGCTACACCTTC. Translated, it gives CASRIRGGGIYGYTF.

Here the CDR3 reads CASGLVRGGRNSPLHF. CDR3 in DNA: TGTGCTAGTGGTTTGGTACGTGGGGGTCGTAATTCACCCCTCCACTTT. The V and J genes are TRBV12-5 and TRBJ1-6, with D possibly matching TRBD1 (5 bases). The V gene's germline CDR1 is LGHNT and CDR2 FRNRAP. V gave up 0 bases and J gave up 6 bases, with 12 bases separating them. The CDR3 totals 16 residues.

This rearrangement joins TRBV25-1 to TRBJ1-6; D gene ambiguous. V was cut by 1 base and J by 14 bases, with 15 bases left in between. CDR1 and CDR2 from the germline V gene are MGHDK and SYGVNS. This CDR3 has 14 amino acids. CDR3: CASSESVRTRALHF. CDR3 DNA: TGTGCCAGCAGTGAATCTGTGCGGACTAGAGCCCTCCACTTT.

The chain combines TRBV18 with TRBJ2-2; D remains unclear. The length of the CDR3 is 13 residues. Looked up from germline, CDR1 is KGHSH and CDR2 is LQKENI. The V gene lost 4 bases and the J gene lost 6 bases, with 9 bases spanning the gap. The chain's CDR3 is CASSQIAAGELFF. Written as DNA, the CDR3 is TGTGCCAGCTCACAGATCGCTGCCGGGGAGCTGTTTTTT.

This chain uses TRBV7-9 with TRBJ1-2, with TRBD1 matching 11 bases. This CDR3 has 16 residues. Per germline, CDR1 SEHNR and CDR2 FQNEAQ (reference sequence). Trimming took 5 bases from V and 8 from J; bases not matched to a gene: 13. The CDR3: CASSVTRDRGFLGYTF. DNA for the CDR3: TGTGCCAGCAGCGTAACCCGGGACAGGGGGTTCCTAGGCTACACCTTC.

The chain has TRBV9 and TRBJ2-5; no definite D call. Germline lookup yields CDR1 SGDLS and CDR2 YYNGEE. V was pared by 1 base and J by 5 bases, with 12 bases between. The CDR3 has 14 amino acids. In DNA form, the CDR3 reads TGTGCCAGCAGCGTAAGGCCCCTTGGGGAGACCCAGTACTTC. Translation: CASSVRPLGETQYF.

The genes are TRBV18 and TRBJ1-1, with D unresolved. This CDR3 is 14 amino acids long. CDR1 is KGHSH, CDR2 LQKENI, per germline. The V end lost 2 bases, the J end lost 6 bases, and 13 bases lay between the germline ends. CDR3 in DNA: TGTGCCAGCTCACCAGGGAATCTTTTTTCTGAAGCTTTCTTT. Translated: CASSPGNLFSEAFF. The full variable domain, rest sourced from reference TRBV18 and TRBJ1-1, is NAGVMQNPRHLVRRRGQEARLRCSPMKGHSHVYWYRQLPEEGLKFMVYLQKENIIDESGMPKERFSAEFPKEGPSILRIQQVVRGDSAAYFCASSPGNLFSEAFFGQGTRLTVV.

The chain links TRBV7-9 to TRBJ1-3; weak D call: TRBD1 (5 bases). The CDR3 is made up of 16 amino acids. V was cut by 2 bases and J by 0 bases, with 11 bases left in between. Germline assignment: CDR1 SEHNR and CDR2 FQNEAQ (reference sequence). CDR3 bases: TGTGCCAGCAGCTTATGGGGGGGTAACTCTGGAAACACCATATATTTT. Translated: CASSLWGGNSGNTIYF.

The chain uses TRBV19 and TRBJ1-5; a possible D gene is TRBD1 (5 bases). V was pared by 9 bases and J by 4 bases, with 16 bases between. The germline gives CDR1 LNHDA, CDR2 SQIVND (reference sequence). The CDR3 sequence is 14 residues long. In DNA, the CDR3 is TGTGCCAGCCGAGCCTTGGAGGGGAATCAGCCCCAGCATTTT. As protein: CASRALEGNQPQHF. The variable domain in full, with the rest retrieved from reference TRBV19 and TRBJ1-5, is DGGITQSPKYLFRKEGQNVTLSCEQNLNHDAMYWYRQDPGQGLRLIYYSQIVNDFQKGDIAEGYSVSREKKESFPLTVTSAQKNPTAFYLCASRALEGNQPQHFGDGTRLSIL.

The CDR3 region is CASTGTSANTGELFF. For the CDR3, the DNA is TGTGCCAGCACGGGGACTAGCGCGAACACCGGGGAGCTGTTTTTT. The chain carries TRBV2 and TRBJ2-2; 10 bases are shared with TRBD2. Germline V lookup: CDR1 SNHLY, CDR2 FYNNEI. V was clipped by 7 bases and J by 0 bases; unmatched bases: 2. This CDR3 region has 15 residues.

The chain carries TRBV6-5 and TRBJ1-2; D unresolved. The V end was cut by 4 bases, the J end by 5 bases, with 8 bases between. Per germline, CDR1 MNHEY and CDR2 SVGAGI. The CDR3 length is 12 residues. The CDR3 protein is CASSSEQYGYTF. CDR3 nucleotide sequence: TGTGCCAGCAGTTCCGAACAATATGGCTACACCTTC.

A note on this clone: At one boundary the junction diverges from the germline segment, which might be a read error. The chain carries TRBV6-1 and TRBJ1-4; D not certain. Looked up from germline, CDR1 is MNHNS and CDR2 is SASEGT. CDR3 length equals 17 residues. CDR3 in amino acids: CTSSETPSRTTNEKLFF. CDR3 in DNA: TGTACCAGCAGTGAAACCCCCTCCCGGACAACTAATGAAAAACTGTTTTTT.

The gene calls are TRBV28 and TRBJ2-7; D gene unclear. Per germline, CDR1 MDHEN and CDR2 SYDVKM. This CDR3 is built from 15 residues. Trimming stripped 2 bases from V and 5 bases from J, with 16 bases between. In DNA, the CDR3 is TGTGCCAGCAGTTTAAAGGGCCAGTTGGGAAACGAGCAGTACTTC. This gives the protein CASSLKGQLGNEQYF.

The chain carries TRBV10-3 and TRBJ1-2; D perhaps matches TRBD1 (5 bases). The CDR3 is 13 amino acids. The V end was cut by 3 bases, the J end by 8 bases, with 13 bases between. Germline V gene lookup returns CDR1 ENHRY and CDR2 SYGVKD. The CDR3 region is CAISDPGSQGYTF. The CDR3 nucleotides are TGTGCCATCAGTGATCCAGGGTCGCAAGGCTACACCTTC.

This chain uses TRBV11-3 with TRBJ2-7; D uncertain. Germline loops: CDR1 SGHNT, CDR2 YENEEA. This CDR3 has 13 residues. V lost 5 bases and J lost 6, with 14 bases in between. The CDR3 reads CASSPRVDGEQYF. DNA of the CDR3: TGTGCCAGCAGCCCCCGAGTTGATGGCGAGCAGTACTTC.

The rearrangement joins TRBV11-2 to TRBJ2-1, with 7 bases aligning to TRBD1. Germline CDR1 and CDR2: SGHAT and FQNNGV. The CDR3 has 16 residues. J lost 3 bases, V lost 4 bases, and 9 bases had no gene match. DNA of the CDR3: TGTGCCAGCAGCTCGACAGGGTTTGGGTTCTACAATGAGCAGTTCTTC. This sequence encodes CASSSTGFGFYNEQFF.

V gene TRBV5-1 combines with J gene TRBJ1-1; D is perhaps TRBD1 (6 bases). CDR3 size: 15 residues. V was shortened by 4 bases and J by 1 base, with 14 bases between the two germline ends. Germline V gene data show CDR1 as SGHRS and CDR2 as YFSETQ. The CDR3 is CASSLAGQQNTEAFF. The CDR3 region has the DNA TGCGCCAGCAGCCTCGCGGGACAACAGAACACTGAAGCTTTCTTT.

The CDR3 DNA follows: TGTGCCAGCAGCCTGGGACAGAGCAATCAGCCCCAGCATTTT. Protein sequence: CASSLGQSNQPQHF. The V call is TRBV25-1, the J call TRBJ1-5, with 7 nucleotides matching TRBD1. The CDR3 loop spans 14 amino acids. Germline CDR1 is MGHDK and CDR2 is SYGVNS. J lost 1 base, V lost 6 bases, and 3 bases had no gene match.

As DNA, the CDR3 is TGTGCCAGTAGTATCGACAGGAGCTCCTACAATGAGCAGTTCTTC. Amino acids: CASSIDRSSYNEQFF. The genes are TRBV19 and TRBJ2-1; a possible D gene is TRBD1 (6 bases). The V gene lost 3 bases and the J gene lost 0 bases, with 9 bases spanning the gap. CDR3 length: 15 residues. The V gene's germline CDR1 is LNHDA and CDR2 SQIVND (reference sequence).

CDR3 residues: CSGVEGVETQYF. The DNA of the CDR3 is TGCAGCGGGGTAGAGGGTGTGGAGACCCAGTACTTC. This rearrangement joins TRBV29-1 to TRBJ2-5; D perhaps matches TRBD2 (5 bases). With 7 bases removed from V and 5 bases from J, the gap between germline ends came to 14 bases. CDR1 and CDR2 from the germline V gene are SQVTM and ANQGSEA. The CDR3 totals 12 residues.

This clone was counted once. As DNA, the CDR3 is TGCGCCAGCAGCCAAGATAGGCAGGGAGCTTTCTTT. It encodes CASSQDRQGAFF. The rearrangement uses TRBV4-1 and TRBJ1-1, with D possibly TRBD1 on 5 matching bases. Looked up from germline, CDR1 is MGHRA and CDR2 is YSYEKL. The ends were cut back, 0 bases at V and 10 bases at J, with 9 bases in the middle. This CDR3 is built from 12 residues.

There are a few counts of this clone. The CDR3 DNA sequence: TGTGCCAGCCTACCGGGACAGGGGACAAAACTGTTTTTT. The encoded protein is CASLPGQGTKLFF. V is TRBV25-1 and J is TRBJ1-4, with TRBD1 identical over 10 bases. The CDR3 is 13 residues long. The V gene end was trimmed by 8 bases and the J gene end by 10 bases; junction bases not matched to a gene: 7. Per germline, CDR1 MGHDK and CDR2 SYGVNS.

J is TRBJ1-2 and V is TRBV7-8; D ambiguous. The CDR3 spans 14 residues. The germline CDR1 and CDR2 sequences are SGHVS and FQNEAQ. Deletions cut 4 bases from V and 4 bases from J, with 13 bases between. The CDR3 nucleotides read TGTGCCAGCAGCTCCGCCCCCCAGGTCTATGGCTACACCTTC. This translates into CASSSAPQVYGYTF. The full variable domain, in which reference TRBV7-8 and TRBJ1-2 provide the parts outside the CDR3, is GAGVSQSPRYKVAKRGQDVALRCDPISGHVSLFWYQQALGQGPEFLTYFQNEAQLDKSGLPSDRFFAERPEGSVSTLKIQRTQQEDSAVYLCASSSAPQVYGYTFGSGTRLTVV.

The chain combines TRBV7-9 with TRBJ2-5, with D maybe TRBD2 (5 bases). The CDR3 runs to 15 residues. CDR1 and CDR2 from the germline V gene are SEHNR and FQNEAQ (reference sequence). Trimming cost V 1 base and J 5 bases, with 14 bases left between them. This CDR3 is CASSLVLGIGETQYF. The CDR3 nucleotides are TGTGCCAGCAGCTTAGTACTAGGGATAGGGGAGACCCAGTACTTC.